This passage covers 19 T cell receptor beta chains from one sample sequenced in a study of T-cell memory formation after mild COVID-19. TCRdb ran MiXCR on the 5' RACE reads and lists one entry per CDR3 protein. Here the sample spans around 320,000 distinct CDR3 sequences, around 28% being singletons. Sequencing input: PBMCs or a T cell subset sorted from them (not recorded which). The source is an adult woman who had mild COVID-19 (a few samples of this study predate the infection). Cell type and time point are not known.

This clonotype was detected only a few times. CDR3 sequence reads: CASSFDLEQFF. As DNA, the CDR3 is TGTGCCAGCAGCTTTGACTTAGAGCAGTTCTTC. This sequence joins TRBV5-4 and TRBJ2-1; D remains ambiguous. Trimming removed 2 bases at V and 10 bases at J, with 7 bases between. CDR1 is SGHNT, CDR2 YYREEE, per germline (reference sequence). The CDR3 is 11 residues long.

This clonotype showed up just a few times. The chain carries TRBV5-1 and TRBJ2-3; the D call may be TRBD1 or TRBD2 (5 bases each). The CDR3 has 16 residues. V was shortened by 4 bases and J by 5 bases, with 20 bases between the two germline ends. CDR1 and CDR2 (germline): SGHRS, YFSETQ. CDR3 in DNA: TGCGCCAGCAGCCGGTCCGAAACCGGGACCAGAGATACGCAGTATTTT. Translating gives CASSRSETGTRDTQYF. Looking up the rest from reference TRBV5-1 and TRBJ2-3 gives the full variable domain: KAGVTQTPRYLIKTRGQQVTLSCSPISGHRSVSWYQQTPGQGLQFLFEYFSETQRNKGNFPGRFSGRQFSNSRSEMNVSTLELGDSALYLCASSRSETGTRDTQYFGPGTRLTVL.

The chain couples TRBV20-1 to TRBJ2-7; 7 positions agree with TRBD1. V was clipped by 6 bases and J by 2 bases; unmatched bases: 4. The CDR3 has 12 amino acids. From germline, CDR1 is DFQATT and CDR2 SNEGSKA (reference sequence). The CDR3 protein is CSAGTAAYEQYF. The CDR3 DNA is TGCAGTGCCGGGACAGCGGCCTACGAGCAGTACTTC.

This clonotype was seen only a few times. V is TRBV7-2 and J is TRBJ2-1, with 9 bases that match TRBD2. The germline CDR1 and CDR2 sequences are SGHTA and FQGNSA. The CDR3 length is 16 residues. V lost 1 base to trimming and J lost 2 bases; unmatched junction nucleotides: 3. The CDR3 nucleotides are TGTGCCAGCAGCTTAGTGAGCGGGGGGACCTACAATGAGCAGTTCTTC. It codes for CASSLVSGGTYNEQFF. Complete variable domain (other parts from reference TRBV7-2 and TRBJ2-1): GAGVSQSPSNKVTEKGKDVELRCDPISGHTALYWYRQSLGQGLEFLIYFQGNSAPDKSGLPSDRFSAERTGGSVSTLTIQRTQQEDSAVYLCASSLVSGGTYNEQFFGPGTRLTVL.

The gene calls are TRBV19 and TRBJ2-2; D is ambiguous. This CDR3 is 15 amino acids long. V was cut by 7 bases and J by 0 bases, with 12 bases left in between. CDR1 and CDR2 (germline): LNHDA, SQIVND (reference sequence). CDR3 DNA sequence: TGTGCCAGTAAAACAACTACAGCGAACACCGGGGAGCTGTTTTTT. Its translation: CASKTTTANTGELFF.

This chain links TRBV4-1 with TRBJ1-1; D is uncertain. V was clipped by 0 bases and J by 4 bases, with 12 bases between them. Germline V gene sequence: CDR1 MGHRA, CDR2 YSYEKL. The CDR3 runs 15 residues. The CDR3 nucleotides are TGCGCCAGCAGCCAAGATGCGGTCCCAACCACTGAAGCTTTCTTT. Translation: CASSQDAVPTTEAFF.

The genes are TRBV7-9 and TRBJ2-3; TRBD2 matches at 10 bases. V shed 5 bases, J shed 0 bases, and the junction held 17 bases outside the gene matches. In germline, CDR1 is SEHNR, CDR2 FQNEAQ (reference sequence). The CDR3 runs 20 residues. The CDR3 nucleotides are TGTGCCAGCAGCCCGCACGTACCGACTAGCGGGTACCCTAGCACAGATACGCAGTATTTT. It is translated as CASSPHVPTSGYPSTDTQYF.

Only a few counts were recorded for this clonotype. The J gene is TRBJ2-3, the V gene TRBV6-1; TRBD1 matches 7 bases. This CDR3 spans 14 amino acids. V shed 7 bases, J shed 4 bases, and the junction held 8 bases outside the gene matches. Germline CDR1 MNHNS, CDR2 SASEGT. The CDR3 DNA sequence: TGTGCCAGCATAGGGGGACAGTATTCAGATACGCAGTATTTT. Encoded protein: CASIGGQYSDTQYF.

This clonotype was observed a few times. The rearrangement joins TRBV7-9 to TRBJ2-5; 11 nucleotides match TRBD2. The CDR3 consists of 15 residues. Germline CDR1 SEHNR, CDR2 FQNEAQ (reference sequence). After removal of 5 bases from V and 2 bases from J, the junction contained 4 bases not matched to a gene. In DNA, the CDR3 is TGTGCCAGCAGCACTGGGACTAGCGGACAAGAGACCCAGTACTTC. Translated: CASSTGTSGQETQYF.

The rearrangement links TRBV4-1 to TRBJ1-1; D gene uncertain. V lost 8 bases to trimming and J lost 4 bases, with 17 bases between them. Germline V gene sequence: CDR1 MGHRA, CDR2 YSYEKL. CDR3 length equals 14 residues. The CDR3 coding sequence is TGCGCCAGCTCCGCGCGGGTGGGGAGCACTGAAGCTTTCTTT. This sequence encodes CASSARVGSTEAFF.

The genes are TRBV9 and TRBJ2-7, with TRBD2 matching over 7 bases. Germline trimming cut 4 bases from V and 4 bases from J; bases unmatched to any gene: 8. The CDR3 runs 14 residues. Germline CDR1 reads SGDLS; CDR2 reads YYNGEE. CDR3 region: CASSPSLLAYEQYF. CDR3 nucleotides: TGTGCCAGCAGCCCAAGCCTACTAGCGTACGAGCAGTACTTC.

V usage is TRBV5-4 and J usage is TRBJ2-7; the D call may be TRBD1 or TRBD2 (5 bases each). In germline, CDR1 is SGHNT, CDR2 YYREEE (reference sequence). The V end was cut by 3 bases, the J end by 2 bases, with 18 bases between. This CDR3 has 16 amino acids. The CDR3 loop reads CASSYRGRDGTYEQYF. As DNA, the CDR3 is TGTGCCAGCAGCTATCGAGGAAGGGACGGTACCTACGAGCAGTACTTC.

This clonotype was seen ten or more times. This rearrangement joins TRBV29-1 to TRBJ2-3; D possibly uses TRBD1 or TRBD2 (5 bases each). The CDR3 consists of 14 residues. V lost 3 bases and J 4 bases, leaving 14 bases between the germline ends. Germline CDR1 reads SQVTM; CDR2 reads ANQGSEA. In nucleotides, the CDR3 is TGCAGCGTTGATGGGCTATCGGGACCAGATACGCAGTATTTT. Residues: CSVDGLSGPDTQYF.

This clonotype was detected a few times. V usage is TRBV7-2 and J usage is TRBJ2-5; a weak D match, TRBD1 (6 bases). The CDR3 is made up of 16 amino acids. V was cut by 5 bases and J by 5 bases, with 21 bases left in between. Germline-derived CDR1 and CDR2 are SGHTA and FQGNSA. CDR3 nucleotides: TGTGCCAGCAGCCCTCCGGGACACCGAGGGGTGGAGACCCAGTACTTC. Protein: CASSPPGHRGVETQYF.

CDR3 sequence: CASGNRGYNEQFF. The CDR3 nucleotides read TGCGCCAGTGGAAACAGGGGGTACAATGAGCAGTTCTTC. The V and J genes are TRBV5-1 and TRBJ2-1; 8 bases fit TRBD1. The V gene's germline CDR1 is SGHRS and CDR2 YFSETQ. Trimming cost V 8 bases and J 4 bases; bases outside gene matches: 5. This CDR3 region has 13 residues.

V is TRBV7-2 and J is TRBJ2-3; D is unresolved. Germline V gives CDR1 SGHTA, CDR2 FQGNSA. The CDR3 is 14 residues long. V lost 0 bases and J lost 4, with 8 bases in between. In DNA, the CDR3 is TGTGCCAGCAGCTTAGCAGGGCTGGCAGATACGCAGTATTTT. Encoded protein: CASSLAGLADTQYF.

The chain carries TRBV12-3 or TRBV12-4 and TRBJ1-5; D is unclear. The CDR3 runs to 15 residues. Trimming pared 4 bases from V and 2 bases from J, leaving 12 bases between. CDR3 DNA: TGTGCCAGCAGTTCAGACGGGATTGGCAATCAGCCCCAGCATTTT. It specifies CASSSDGIGNQPQHF.

In its sample, this clonotype was seen once. Relative to the germline gene, one junction end is altered; a read error may explain this. The chain employs TRBV11-3 and TRBJ2-1, with a weak D call TRBD2 (6 bases). CDR1 is SGHNT, CDR2 YENEEA, per germline. The length of the CDR3 is 15 residues. The chain's CDR3 is CASSLEQLGSGEVAF. Here the CDR3 DNA reads TGTGCCAGCAGCTTAGAGCAGCTCGGGTCGGGGGAGGTGGCGTTC.

The chain links TRBV9 to TRBJ1-1; no clear D gene. CDR1 is SGDLS and CDR2 is YYNGEE in the germline V gene. V was clipped by 0 bases and J by 0 bases, with 6 bases between them. The CDR3 has 14 residues. CDR3 region: CASSVVQMNTEAFF. The DNA for the CDR3 is TGTGCCAGCAGCGTAGTACAGATGAACACTGAAGCTTTCTTT.